Listed below are T cell receptor beta chains from one sample, sequenced in a study of blood T cell repertoires in COVID-19. The protocol was immunoSEQ multiplex PCR, while the TCRdb copy is restricted to in-frame clones and leaves out a portion. The sample comprises 250,000 to 300,000 clones, around nine tenths of which are singletons, and around 2% rests with the top ten. Sequences were obtained from peripheral blood. These receptors were taken from a man in his fifties with acute or convalescent COVID-19. Both conserved end residues are part of each CDR3.

j_call v_call cdr3_aa
TRBJ1-1 TRBV20-1 CSASSATGRRTEAFF
TRBJ2-1 TRBV14 CASSLYTGTGNMNEQFF
TRBJ2-1 TRBV29-1 CSVVTGLSSYNEQFF
TRBJ1-4 TRBV7-9 CASSLGGQALIANEKLFF
TRBJ2-7 TRBV19 CASSRGQGYEQYF
TRBJ2-1 TRBV3-1/TRBV3-2 CASSNRAGASYNEQFF
TRBJ1-2 TRBV12-3/TRBV12-4 CASGEGEGGYTF
TRBJ1-1 TRBV19 CASSIGRRGAFF
TRBJ2-3 TRBV19 CASLSRGGRDTQYF
TRBJ2-1 TRBV5-4 CASSLGQGNNEQFF
TRBJ2-7 TRBV19 CASSIGQDYEQYF
TRBJ1-1 TRBV18 CASSPAQGWDTEAFF
TRBJ1-2 TRBV21-1 CASPVQGGSNYGYTF
TRBJ1-4 TRBV7-9 CASSLPSNRDWSEKLFF
TRBJ2-2 TRBV14 CASSKRQGAPGELFF
TRBJ1-4 TRBV5-1 CASSLGSGAGNEKLFF
TRBJ2-7 TRBV3-1/TRBV3-2 CASSPRDRGKEQYF
TRBJ2-3 TRBV10-3 CAIGGQGGLDTQYF
TRBJ2-1 TRBV3-1/TRBV3-2 CASSLNMREQFF
TRBJ2-3 TRBV7-9 CASSLAAGGTDTQYF
TRBJ2-7 TRBV6-4 CASSDSGQGIYEQYF
TRBJ2-7 TRBV27 CASSGGMGQAFWEQYF
TRBJ2-7 TRBV11-2 CASSILTSRVLEQYF
TRBJ1-2 TRBV4-1 CASSQRLANYGYTF
TRBJ1-3 TRBV4-2 CASSQDPGASGNTIYF
TRBJ2-5 TRBV12-2 CASRLPQGVQETQYF
TRBJ2-2 TRBV21-1 CASSYELFTGELFF
TRBJ1-6 TRBV7-9 CASSQGQTNSPLHF
TRBJ1-6 TRBV27 CASSVARQVGNSPLHF
TRBJ1-6 TRBV18 CASSLTRDRGNSPLHF
TRBJ2-3 TRBV6-6 CASTQEADTQYF
TRBJ1-1 TRBV6-5 CASSYYREAFF
TRBJ2-1 TRBV7-9 CASSLRADTYNEQFF
TRBJ2-7 TRBV9 CASSAGTAQTYEQYF
TRBJ1-2 TRBV6-5 CASTLGLGYTF
TRBJ1-3 TRBV5-5 CASSLGWAGAGNTIYF
TRBJ1-1 TRBV29-1 CSVGQNTEAFF
TRBJ1-1 TRBV12-5 CASGLSTGNTEAFF
TRBJ2-3 TRBV7-3 CASSLGRGAGTDTQYF
TRBJ2-5 TRBV19 CASSIGPLAPVFGETQYF
TRBJ1-1 TRBV19 CASTGAGRPNTEAFF
TRBJ1-6 TRBV3-1/TRBV3-2 CASSHPTGTGRNSPLHF
TRBJ2-3 TRBV2 CASSDHLRVDLKKYF
TRBJ2-2 TRBV3-1/TRBV3-2 CASSPPLGRAGEGELFF
TRBJ2-1 TRBV25-1 CASSESTSGGLNEQFF
TRBJ2-5 TRBV6-6 CASSYARETQYF
TRBJ1-5 TRBV19 CASSLGQGNQPQHF
TRBJ2-5 TRBV7-9 CASSLGIWASGETQYF
TRBJ2-5 TRBV6-5 CASSYGPGGSVVTQYF
TRBJ2-2 TRBV10-3 CAISPIGQGAFKNTGELFF
TRBJ2-1 TRBV4-1 CASSQVPTSGGSYNEQFF
TRBJ1-6 TRBV19 CASSTTGVNSPLHF
TRBJ1-3 TRBV9 CASSVEGAFSGNTIYF